This entry concerns a single TCR beta chain. This entry belongs to a study of blood T cell repertoires in COVID-19. Study-wide background: In each case, the material was cDNA or gDNA derived from T cells, B-cell-depleted T cells, or PBMCs.

Original processing methods: Cell counts per sample came from amplifying reference gene primers. Profiled with immunoSEQ multiplex PCR; TCRdb holds only in-frame clones, not every one. V, J and clone size are those of that table, while D and trimming were read from the DNA. The data contain about 320,000 clones, 89% of them singletons. The germline V and J ends were trimmed by 2 bases and 4 bases, with 8 bases remaining between them. The CDR3 sequence is 13 residues long. Per germline, CDR1 SGHAT and CDR2 FQNNGV. The TCR originated in a man between 18 and 29 years old who had recovered from COVID-19. The rearrangement uses TRBV11-2 and TRBJ1-1; tentative D call: TRBD1 (5 bases). The specimen was peripheral blood. The CDR3, as DNA: TGTGCCAGCAGCTTACAGCAGGGCACTGAAGCTTTCTTT. This gives the protein CASSLQQGTEAFF.